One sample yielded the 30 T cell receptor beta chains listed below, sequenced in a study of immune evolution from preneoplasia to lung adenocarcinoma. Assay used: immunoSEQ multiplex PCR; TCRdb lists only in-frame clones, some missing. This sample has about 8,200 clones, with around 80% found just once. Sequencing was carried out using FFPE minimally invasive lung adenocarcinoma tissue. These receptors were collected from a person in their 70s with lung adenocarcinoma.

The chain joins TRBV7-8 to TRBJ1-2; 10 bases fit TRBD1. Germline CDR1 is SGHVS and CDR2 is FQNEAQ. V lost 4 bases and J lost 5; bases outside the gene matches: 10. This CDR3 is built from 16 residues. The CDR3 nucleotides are TGTGCCAGCAGCTCCCTAGGGGACAGGGGTGCGTATGGCTACACCTTC. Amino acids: CASSSLGDRGAYGYTF.

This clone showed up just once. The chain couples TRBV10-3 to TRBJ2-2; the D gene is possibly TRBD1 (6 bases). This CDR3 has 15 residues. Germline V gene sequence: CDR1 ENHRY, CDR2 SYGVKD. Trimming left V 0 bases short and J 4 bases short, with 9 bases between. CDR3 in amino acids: CAISESNRATGELFF. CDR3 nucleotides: TGTGCCATCAGTGAGTCTAACAGGGCCACCGGGGAGCTGTTTTTT.

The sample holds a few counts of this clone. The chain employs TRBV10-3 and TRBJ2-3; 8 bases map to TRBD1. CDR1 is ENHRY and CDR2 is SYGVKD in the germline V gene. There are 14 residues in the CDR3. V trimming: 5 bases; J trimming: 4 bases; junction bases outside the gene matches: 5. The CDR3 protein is CAISLTGAADTQYF. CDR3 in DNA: TGTGCCATCAGTCTGACAGGGGCAGCAGATACGCAGTATTTT.

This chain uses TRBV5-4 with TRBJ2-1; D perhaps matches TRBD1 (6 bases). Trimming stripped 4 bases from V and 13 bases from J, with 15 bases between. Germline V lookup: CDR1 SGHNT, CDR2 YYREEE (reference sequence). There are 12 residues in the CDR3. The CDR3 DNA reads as TGTGCCAGCAGCCCGCAAACAGGGCTCCAGTTCTTC. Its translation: CASSPQTGLQFF.

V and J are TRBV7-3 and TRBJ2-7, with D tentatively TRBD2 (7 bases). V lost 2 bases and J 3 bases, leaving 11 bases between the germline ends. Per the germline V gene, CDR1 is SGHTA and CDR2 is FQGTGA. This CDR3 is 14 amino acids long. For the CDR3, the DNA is TGTGCCAGCAGCTTACTGGGGGGGCTCTACGAGCAGTACTTC. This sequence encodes CASSLLGGLYEQYF.

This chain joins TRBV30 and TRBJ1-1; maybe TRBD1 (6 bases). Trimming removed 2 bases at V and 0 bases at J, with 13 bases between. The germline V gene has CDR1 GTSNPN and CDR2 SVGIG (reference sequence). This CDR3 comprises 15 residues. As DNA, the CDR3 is TGTGCCTGGAGTCCCGGGGACATGCTGAACACTGAAGCTTTCTTT. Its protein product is CAWSPGDMLNTEAFF.

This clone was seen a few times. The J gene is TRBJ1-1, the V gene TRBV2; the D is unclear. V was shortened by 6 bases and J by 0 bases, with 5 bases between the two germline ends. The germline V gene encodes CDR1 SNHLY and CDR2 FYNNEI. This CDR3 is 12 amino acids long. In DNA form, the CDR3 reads TGTGCCAGCAGGGTGATGAACACTGAAGCTTTCTTT. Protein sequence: CASRVMNTEAFF.

CDR3 amino acids: CASSLEGHSSYEQYF. For the CDR3, the DNA is TGTGCCAGCAGCTTAGAAGGCCACAGCTCCTACGAGCAGTACTTC. The rearrangement uses TRBV7-8 and TRBJ2-7, with D hard to call. Trimming shortened V by 1 base and J by 0 bases, and 10 bases separated the two germline ends. CDR3 length: 15 amino acids. Germline V gene sequence: CDR1 SGHVS, CDR2 FQNEAQ.

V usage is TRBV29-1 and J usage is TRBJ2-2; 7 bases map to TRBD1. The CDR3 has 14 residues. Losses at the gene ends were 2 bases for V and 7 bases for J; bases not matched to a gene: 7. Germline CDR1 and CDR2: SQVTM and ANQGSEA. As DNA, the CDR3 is TGCAGCGTTGAACCACAGGGGCGGATCGGGGAGCTGTTTTTT. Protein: CSVEPQGRIGELFF.

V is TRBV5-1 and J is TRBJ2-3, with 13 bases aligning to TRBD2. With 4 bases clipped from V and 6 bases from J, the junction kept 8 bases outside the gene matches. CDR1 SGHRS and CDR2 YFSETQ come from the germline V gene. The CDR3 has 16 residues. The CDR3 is CASSEGLAGRLDTQYF. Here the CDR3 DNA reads TGCGCCAGCAGCGAGGGACTAGCGGGGCGTTTGGATACGCAGTATTTT.

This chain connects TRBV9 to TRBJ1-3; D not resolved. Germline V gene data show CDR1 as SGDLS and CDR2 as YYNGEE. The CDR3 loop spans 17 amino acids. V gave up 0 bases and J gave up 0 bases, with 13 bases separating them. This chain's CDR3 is CASSVGNPGSSGNTIYF. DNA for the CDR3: TGTGCCAGCAGCGTAGGGAATCCGGGGAGCTCTGGAAACACCATATATTTT.

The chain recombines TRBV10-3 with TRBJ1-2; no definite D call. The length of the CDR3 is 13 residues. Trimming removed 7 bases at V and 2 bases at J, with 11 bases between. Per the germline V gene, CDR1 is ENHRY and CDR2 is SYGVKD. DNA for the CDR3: TGTGCCATCATGAGGGCAGAGAACTATGGCTACACCTTC. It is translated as CAIMRAENYGYTF.

CDR3 region: CASSSPLGPNTEAFF. CDR3 sequence (DNA): TGCGCCAGCAGCTCACCCCTAGGGCCAAACACTGAAGCTTTCTTT. The V gene is TRBV5-1, the J gene TRBJ1-1; no reliable D call. V was clipped by 3 bases and J by 2 bases, with 14 bases between them. The CDR3 is 15 amino acids. Germline CDR1 SGHRS, CDR2 YFSETQ.

The CDR3 is CASSPRQGRLGNQPQHF. The CDR3 region has the DNA TGTGCCAGCAGTCCAAGACAAGGCAGACTGGGCAATCAGCCCCAGCATTTT. The chain employs TRBV27 and TRBJ1-5; no clear D. Deletions cut 5 bases from V and 2 bases from J, with 19 bases between. Germline CDR1 MNHEY, CDR2 SMNVEV (reference sequence). The CDR3 spans 17 residues.

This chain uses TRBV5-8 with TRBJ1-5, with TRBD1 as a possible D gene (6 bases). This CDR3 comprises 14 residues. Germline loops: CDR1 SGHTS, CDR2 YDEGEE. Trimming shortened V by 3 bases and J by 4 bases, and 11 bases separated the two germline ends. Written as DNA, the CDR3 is TGTGCCAGCAGCTCCGGACAGTTTAATCAGCCCCAGCATTTT. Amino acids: CASSSGQFNQPQHF.

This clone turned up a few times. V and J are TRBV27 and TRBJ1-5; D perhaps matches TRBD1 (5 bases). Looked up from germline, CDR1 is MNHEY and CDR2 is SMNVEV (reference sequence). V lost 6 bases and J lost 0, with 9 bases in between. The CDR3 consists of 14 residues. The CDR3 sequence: CASRQEYSNQPQHF. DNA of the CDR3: TGTGCCAGCAGACAGGAGTATAGCAATCAGCCCCAGCATTTT.

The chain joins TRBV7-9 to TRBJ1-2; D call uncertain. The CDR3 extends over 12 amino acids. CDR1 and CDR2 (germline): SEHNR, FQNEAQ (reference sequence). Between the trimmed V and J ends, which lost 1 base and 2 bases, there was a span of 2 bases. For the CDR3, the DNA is TGTGCCAGCAGCTTAGGGAACTATGGCTACACCTTC. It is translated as CASSLGNYGYTF.

The CDR3 is CASSLAGLGTEAFF. The CDR3 nucleotides are TGCGCCAGCAGCTTGGCCGGGTTGGGCACTGAAGCTTTCTTT. The rearrangement uses TRBV5-1 and TRBJ1-1; D not resolved. The CDR3 sequence is 14 residues long. The V gene lost 0 bases and the J gene lost 4 bases, with 10 bases spanning the gap. Germline values: CDR1 SGHRS, CDR2 YFSETQ.

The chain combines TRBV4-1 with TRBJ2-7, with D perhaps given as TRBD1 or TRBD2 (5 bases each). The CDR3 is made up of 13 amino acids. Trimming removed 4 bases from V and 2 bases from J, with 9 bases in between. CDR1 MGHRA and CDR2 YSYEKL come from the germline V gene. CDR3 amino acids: CASSRDGAYEQYF. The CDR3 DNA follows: TGCGCCAGCAGCCGGGACGGAGCCTACGAGCAGTACTTC.

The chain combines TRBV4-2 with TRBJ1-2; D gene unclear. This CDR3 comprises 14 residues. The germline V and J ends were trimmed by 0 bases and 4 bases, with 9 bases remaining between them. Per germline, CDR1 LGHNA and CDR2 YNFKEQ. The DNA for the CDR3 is TGTGCCAGCAGCCAAGAAAGGGTGGGCTATGGCTACACCTTC. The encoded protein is CASSQERVGYGYTF.

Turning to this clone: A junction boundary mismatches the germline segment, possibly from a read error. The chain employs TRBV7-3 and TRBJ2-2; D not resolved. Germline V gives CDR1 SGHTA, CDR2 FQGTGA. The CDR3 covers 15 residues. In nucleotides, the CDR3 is TGTGCCACCAGCCCGGCGGCAGAACACACCGGGGAGCTGTTTTTT. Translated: CATSPAAEHTGELFF. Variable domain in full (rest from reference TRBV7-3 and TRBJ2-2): GAGVSQTPSNKVTEKGKYVELRCDPISGHTALYWYRQSLGQGPEFLIYFQGTGAADDSGLPNDRFFAVRPEGSVSTLKIQRTERGDSAVYLCATSPAAEHTGELFFGEGSRLTVL.

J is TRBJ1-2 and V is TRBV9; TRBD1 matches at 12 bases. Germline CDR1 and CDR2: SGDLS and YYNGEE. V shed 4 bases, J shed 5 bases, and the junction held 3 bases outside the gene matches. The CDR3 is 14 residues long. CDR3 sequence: CASSPGQGAYGYTF. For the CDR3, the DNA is TGTGCCAGCAGCCCGGGACAGGGGGCATATGGCTACACCTTC.

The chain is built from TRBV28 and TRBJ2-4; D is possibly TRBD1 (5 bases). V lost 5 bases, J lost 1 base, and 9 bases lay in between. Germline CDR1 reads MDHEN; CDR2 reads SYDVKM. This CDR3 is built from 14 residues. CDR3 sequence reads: CASSPSGAKNIQYF. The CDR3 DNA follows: TGTGCCAGCAGTCCCTCAGGGGCCAAAAACATTCAGTACTTC.

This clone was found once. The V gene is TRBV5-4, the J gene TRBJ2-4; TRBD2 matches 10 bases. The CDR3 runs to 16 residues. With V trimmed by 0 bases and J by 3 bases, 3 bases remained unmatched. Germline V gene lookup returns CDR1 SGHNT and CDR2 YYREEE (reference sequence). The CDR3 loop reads CASSLASGGDKNIQYF. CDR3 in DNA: TGTGCCAGCAGCTTGGCCAGCGGGGGGGACAAAAACATTCAGTACTTC.

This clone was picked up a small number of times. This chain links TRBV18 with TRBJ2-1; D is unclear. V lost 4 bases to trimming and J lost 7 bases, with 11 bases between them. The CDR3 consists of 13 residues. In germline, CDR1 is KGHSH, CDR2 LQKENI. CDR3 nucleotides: TGTGCCAGCTCACGGAAGGTCGAGAATGAGCAGTTCTTC. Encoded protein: CASSRKVENEQFF. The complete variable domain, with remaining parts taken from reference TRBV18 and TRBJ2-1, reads NAGVMQNPRHLVRRRGQEARLRCSPMKGHSHVYWYRQLPEEGLKFMVYLQKENIIDESGMPKERFSAEFPKEGPSILRIQQVVRGDSAAYFCASSRKVENEQFFGPGTRLTVL.

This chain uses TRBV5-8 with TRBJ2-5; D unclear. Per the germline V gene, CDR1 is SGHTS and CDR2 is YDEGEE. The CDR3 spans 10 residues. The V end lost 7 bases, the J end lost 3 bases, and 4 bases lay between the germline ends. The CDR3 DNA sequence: TGTGCCAGCCGCGAAGAGACCCAGTACTTC. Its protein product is CASREETQYF.

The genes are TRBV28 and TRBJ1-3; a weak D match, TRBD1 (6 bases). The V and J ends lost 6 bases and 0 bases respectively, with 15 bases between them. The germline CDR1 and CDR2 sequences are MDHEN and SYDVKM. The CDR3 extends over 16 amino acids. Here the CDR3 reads CASSLRQVRSGNTIYF. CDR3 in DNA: TGTGCCAGCAGCCTGAGACAGGTTCGCTCTGGAAACACCATATATTTT. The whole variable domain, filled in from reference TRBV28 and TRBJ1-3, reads DVKVTQSSRYLVKRTGEKVFLECVQDMDHENMFWYRQDPGLGLRLIYFSYDVKMKEKGDIPEGYSVSREKKERFSLILESASTNQTSMYLCASSLRQVRSGNTIYFGEGSWLTVV.

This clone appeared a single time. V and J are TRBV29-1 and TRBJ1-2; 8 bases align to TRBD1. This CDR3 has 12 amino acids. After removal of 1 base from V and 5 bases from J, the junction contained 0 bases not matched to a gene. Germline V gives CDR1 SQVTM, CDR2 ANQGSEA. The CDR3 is CSVEGDRYGYTF. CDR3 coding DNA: TGCAGCGTTGAAGGGGACAGGTATGGCTACACCTTC.

CDR3 loop: CASSGTSTDTQYF. CDR3 nucleotide sequence: TGCGCCAGCAGCGGGACTAGCACAGATACGCAGTATTTT. The genes are TRBV5-1 and TRBJ2-3; perhaps TRBD2 as D (6 bases). This CDR3 has 13 residues. V was shortened by 4 bases and J by 0 bases, with 6 bases between the two germline ends. The V gene's germline CDR1 is SGHRS and CDR2 YFSETQ.

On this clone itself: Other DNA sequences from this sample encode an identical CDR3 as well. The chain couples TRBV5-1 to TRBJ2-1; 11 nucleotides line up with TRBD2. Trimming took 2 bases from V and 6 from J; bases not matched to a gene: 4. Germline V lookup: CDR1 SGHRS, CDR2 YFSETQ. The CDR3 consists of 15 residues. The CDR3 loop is CASSFSGGAPNEQFF. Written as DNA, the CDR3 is TGCGCCAGCAGCTTTAGCGGGGGGGCACCCAATGAGCAGTTCTTC.